Listed below are T cell receptor beta chains from one sample, sequenced in a study of human T cells and chemical hapten exposure. TCRdb itself ran the RACE reads through MiXCR, one entry per CDR3 protein. The data contain under 400,000 distinct CDR3 sequences, around 5.5% of them singletons. Sample: whole blood, taken in connection with sensitization to the hapten diphenylcyclopropenone (DPC). The receptors shown here come from a woman in her 50s with alopecia areata. Some clones in this sample may be carry-over from other donors' samples. Both conserved end residues are part of each CDR3. Each record gives: D gene, V gene, clone size, J gene, CDR3 protein, CDR3 DNA. D genes are given only for firm matches. Not all rows give a size; the values are once, few, many and, for expanded clones, a class.

D gene: -; V gene: TRBV5-1; clone size: -; J gene: TRBJ1-1; CDR3 protein: CASSLVVGDTEAFF; CDR3 DNA: TGCGCCAGCAGCTTGGTAGTGGGAGACACTGAAGCTTTCTTT
D gene: TRBD1; V gene: TRBV10-3; clone size: many; J gene: TRBJ1-2; CDR3 protein: CAISDRMGQGAGGYTF; CDR3 DNA: TGTGCCATCAGTGATCGCATGGGACAGGGGGCAGGGGGCTACACCTTC
D gene: -; V gene: TRBV4-1; clone size: many; J gene: TRBJ2-4; CDR3 protein: CASSQADLAKNIQYF; CDR3 DNA: TGCGCCAGCAGCCAGGCAGACTTAGCCAAAAACATTCAGTACTTC
D gene: TRBD1; V gene: TRBV20-1; clone size: many; J gene: TRBJ2-7; CDR3 protein: CSARAMTGGYEQYF; CDR3 DNA: TGCAGTGCTAGAGCCATGACAGGGGGATACGAGCAGTACTTC
D gene: -; V gene: TRBV6-6; clone size: many; J gene: TRBJ1-4; CDR3 protein: CASSYSSSRFEKLFF; CDR3 DNA: TGTGCCAGCAGTTACTCGTCCTCTCGGTTTGAAAAACTGTTTTTT
D gene: TRBD1; V gene: TRBV7-8; clone size: many; J gene: TRBJ1-2; CDR3 protein: CASSLERTGHYGYTF; CDR3 DNA: TGTGCCAGCAGCTTAGAGAGGACAGGGCACTATGGCTACACCTTC
D gene: -; V gene: TRBV5-1; clone size: -; J gene: TRBJ2-7; CDR3 protein: CASSFKDLNYEQYF; CDR3 DNA: TGCGCCAGCAGCTTTAAGGACTTGAACTACGAGCAGTACTTC
D gene: -; V gene: TRBV29-1; clone size: -; J gene: TRBJ2-1; CDR3 protein: CSAPIGRGYNEQFF; CDR3 DNA: TGCAGCGCCCCCATCGGACGGGGTTACAATGAGCAGTTCTTC
D gene: TRBD1; V gene: TRBV6-5; clone size: many; J gene: TRBJ1-1; CDR3 protein: CASSYVGQGSEAFF; CDR3 DNA: TGTGCCAGCAGTTACGTGGGACAGGGTTCAGAGGCTTTCTTT
D gene: TRBD2; V gene: TRBV20-1; clone size: -; J gene: TRBJ2-1; CDR3 protein: CSAGSGTSFEQFF; CDR3 DNA: TGCAGTGCTGGATCCGGGACTAGCTTTGAGCAGTTCTTC
D gene: -; V gene: TRBV29-1; clone size: few; J gene: TRBJ1-5; CDR3 protein: CSVEQHQPQHF; CDR3 DNA: TGCAGCGTAGAACAGCACCAGCCCCAGCATTTT
D gene: TRBD1; V gene: TRBV9; clone size: many; J gene: TRBJ2-3; CDR3 protein: CASSITGARDTQYF; CDR3 DNA: TGTGCCAGCAGCATTACAGGGGCGCGAGATACGCAGTATTTT
D gene: -; V gene: TRBV28; clone size: -; J gene: TRBJ1-5; CDR3 protein: CASIDSNTGQPQHF; CDR3 DNA: TGTGCCAGCATCGACAGTAATACAGGTCAGCCCCAGCATTTT
D gene: -; V gene: TRBV2; clone size: -; J gene: TRBJ2-5; CDR3 protein: CASSRGVSLQETQYF; CDR3 DNA: TGTGCCAGCAGTAGGGGGGTGTCCCTACAAGAGACCCAGTACTTC
D gene: TRBD2; V gene: TRBV6-2/TRBV6-3; clone size: -; J gene: TRBJ2-7; CDR3 protein: CASTSGNMNEQYF; CDR3 DNA: TGTGCCAGCACTAGCGGGAACATGAACGAGCAGTACTTC
D gene: -; V gene: TRBV7-6; clone size: many; J gene: TRBJ1-6; CDR3 protein: CASSLLRRQSYNSPLHF; CDR3 DNA: TGTGCCAGCAGCTTATTACGTCGGCAAAGCTATAATTCACCCCTCCACTTT
D gene: TRBD1; V gene: TRBV29-1; clone size: many; J gene: TRBJ1-1; CDR3 protein: CSVGDRGMNTEAFF; CDR3 DNA: TGCAGCGTTGGGGACAGAGGAATGAACACTGAAGCTTTCTTT
D gene: TRBD1; V gene: TRBV7-8; clone size: many; J gene: TRBJ2-2; CDR3 protein: CASSLGQGEVGELFF; CDR3 DNA: TGTGCCAGCAGTTTGGGACAGGGGGAGGTCGGGGAGCTGTTTTTT
D gene: -; V gene: TRBV29-1; clone size: many; J gene: TRBJ1-1; CDR3 protein: CSVEGGLGGEAFF; CDR3 DNA: TGCAGCGTTGAAGGAGGTCTCGGTGGTGAAGCTTTCTTT
D gene: -; V gene: TRBV2; clone size: many; J gene: TRBJ2-5; CDR3 protein: CAGWAGPSEAQYF; CDR3 DNA: TGTGCCGGATGGGCGGGGCCCTCCGAGGCCCAGTACTTC
D gene: -; V gene: TRBV20-1; clone size: many; J gene: TRBJ1-1; CDR3 protein: CSAKQGSSDTEAFF; CDR3 DNA: TGCAGTGCTAAACAGGGAAGTTCTGACACTGAAGCTTTCTTT
D gene: TRBD1; V gene: TRBV10-3; clone size: few; J gene: TRBJ2-3; CDR3 protein: CAISSGQASTDTQYF; CDR3 DNA: TGTGCCATCAGTTCGGGACAGGCGAGCACAGATACGCAGTATTTT
D gene: -; V gene: TRBV27; clone size: many; J gene: TRBJ2-1; CDR3 protein: CASSLRRGEQFF; CDR3 DNA: TGTGCCAGCAGTTTAAGGAGAGGTGAGCAGTTCTTC
D gene: -; V gene: TRBV5-1; clone size: -; J gene: TRBJ1-1; CDR3 protein: CASSLGAGVTYTEAFF; CDR3 DNA: TGCGCCAGCAGCTTGGGGGCAGGGGTGACGTACACTGAAGCTTTCTTT
D gene: -; V gene: TRBV28; clone size: -; J gene: TRBJ1-5; CDR3 protein: CASSSDSRGPSGNQPQHF; CDR3 DNA: TGTGCCAGCAGTTCGGACAGTCGGGGCCCCTCGGGCAATCAGCCCCAGCATTTT
D gene: -; V gene: TRBV6-1; clone size: few; J gene: TRBJ2-5; CDR3 protein: CASRSTPIRLPGPQETQYF; CDR3 DNA: TGTGCCAGCAGATCAACGCCGATACGATTACCGGGACCACAAGAGACCCAGTACTTC
D gene: -; V gene: TRBV7-2; clone size: many; J gene: TRBJ1-2; CDR3 protein: CASSLGLANYGYTF; CDR3 DNA: TGTGCCAGCAGCCTGGGACTCGCTAACTATGGCTACACCTTC
D gene: -; V gene: TRBV6-1; clone size: few; J gene: TRBJ2-1; CDR3 protein: CASKDPGSHNEQFF; CDR3 DNA: TGTGCCAGCAAAGACCCCGGGAGCCACAATGAGCAGTTCTTC
D gene: TRBD1; V gene: TRBV28; clone size: few; J gene: TRBJ1-3; CDR3 protein: CASSLGGQSSGNTIYF; CDR3 DNA: TGTGCCAGCAGTTTGGGGGGACAGTCCTCTGGAAACACCATATATTTT
D gene: -; V gene: TRBV27; clone size: -; J gene: TRBJ2-1; CDR3 protein: CASSLTGGTGRSNEQFF; CDR3 DNA: TGTGCCAGCAGTTTGACGGGGGGGACAGGGAGATCCAATGAGCAGTTCTTC
D gene: -; V gene: TRBV14; clone size: many; J gene: TRBJ1-1; CDR3 protein: CASSHDMNTEAFF; CDR3 DNA: TGTGCCAGCAGCCACGATATGAACACTGAAGCTTTCTTT
D gene: -; V gene: TRBV6-9; clone size: few; J gene: TRBJ2-1; CDR3 protein: CASSTRHHNEQFF; CDR3 DNA: TGTGCCAGCAGTACCCGACACCACAATGAGCAGTTCTTC
D gene: -; V gene: TRBV29-1; clone size: -; J gene: TRBJ1-5; CDR3 protein: CSDAPGWTNQPQHF; CDR3 DNA: TGCAGCGACGCCCCCGGGTGGACAAATCAGCCCCAGCATTTT
D gene: -; V gene: TRBV5-1; clone size: -; J gene: TRBJ1-2; CDR3 protein: CASSYKDSGYGYTF; CDR3 DNA: TGCGCCAGCAGCTATAAGGACAGCGGCTATGGCTACACCTTC
D gene: -; V gene: TRBV6-1; clone size: many; J gene: TRBJ1-1; CDR3 protein: CASRRTVYTEAFF; CDR3 DNA: TGTGCCAGCAGGAGGACAGTTTACACTGAAGCTTTCTTT
D gene: -; V gene: TRBV7-9; clone size: -; J gene: TRBJ1-1; CDR3 protein: CASSHSGPTEAFF; CDR3 DNA: TGTGCCAGCAGCCATTCAGGACCCACTGAAGCTTTCTTT
D gene: -; V gene: TRBV6-1; clone size: -; J gene: TRBJ1-5; CDR3 protein: CASTPDHSNQPQHF; CDR3 DNA: TGTGCCAGCACCCCGGACCATAGCAATCAGCCCCAGCATTTT
D gene: -; V gene: TRBV24-1; clone size: -; J gene: TRBJ1-1; CDR3 protein: CATSDRGSRRGRNTEAFF; CDR3 DNA: TGTGCCACCAGTGACCGAGGGTCAAGGAGAGGTAGAAACACTGAAGCTTTCTTT
D gene: -; V gene: TRBV12-3/TRBV12-4; clone size: -; J gene: TRBJ1-1; CDR3 protein: CASSSDTGTEAFF; CDR3 DNA: TGTGCCAGCAGTTCAGATACGGGCACTGAAGCTTTCTTT
D gene: -; V gene: TRBV9; clone size: few; J gene: TRBJ2-7; CDR3 protein: CASSVMDSPYEQYF; CDR3 DNA: TGTGCCAGCAGCGTAATGGACAGTCCCTACGAGCAGTACTTC
D gene: TRBD1; V gene: TRBV29-1; clone size: many; J gene: TRBJ2-7; CDR3 protein: CSVWTGESTYEQYF; CDR3 DNA: TGCAGCGTCTGGACAGGGGAAAGTACCTACGAGCAGTACTTC
D gene: TRBD1; V gene: TRBV2; clone size: few; J gene: TRBJ1-6; CDR3 protein: CASSSDRGRSPLHF; CDR3 DNA: TGTGCCAGCAGTTCGGACAGGGGGCGTTCACCCCTCCACTTT
D gene: -; V gene: TRBV29-1; clone size: -; J gene: TRBJ2-2; CDR3 protein: CSVSGAQGELFF; CDR3 DNA: TGCAGCGTTTCTGGGGCGCAAGGGGAGCTGTTTTTT
D gene: TRBD2; V gene: TRBV9; clone size: many; J gene: TRBJ2-7; CDR3 protein: CASSVDGSAGYEQYF; CDR3 DNA: TGTGCCAGCAGCGTAGACGGGTCAGCGGGGTACGAGCAGTACTTC
D gene: -; V gene: TRBV29-1; clone size: many; J gene: TRBJ2-5; CDR3 protein: CSVEDPKTGETQYF; CDR3 DNA: TGCAGCGTTGAAGACCCCAAAACAGGGGAGACCCAGTACTTC
D gene: TRBD2; V gene: TRBV7-9; clone size: many; J gene: TRBJ2-7; CDR3 protein: CASSLAGGTYEQYF; CDR3 DNA: TGTGCCAGCAGCTTAGCCGGGGGGACTTACGAGCAGTACTTC
D gene: -; V gene: TRBV6-5; clone size: few; J gene: TRBJ2-7; CDR3 protein: CASSRGGESYEQYF; CDR3 DNA: TGTGCCAGCAGTAGGGGGGGGGAGTCCTACGAGCAGTACTTC
D gene: TRBD2; V gene: TRBV5-4; clone size: many; J gene: TRBJ2-3; CDR3 protein: CASSLGLAGTQVTQYF; CDR3 DNA: TGTGCCAGCAGCCTCGGACTAGCGGGAACTCAGGTTACGCAGTATTTT
D gene: TRBD1; V gene: TRBV29-1; clone size: many; J gene: TRBJ2-3; CDR3 protein: CSARQGSRDTQYF; CDR3 DNA: TGCAGCGCCCGACAGGGTTCGAGAGATACGCAGTATTTT
D gene: -; V gene: TRBV7-6; clone size: few; J gene: TRBJ1-4; CDR3 protein: CASSLVSGFDDEKLFF; CDR3 DNA: TGTGCCAGCAGCTTAGTTTCGGGGTTCGACGATGAAAAACTGTTTTTT
D gene: TRBD1; V gene: TRBV7-2; clone size: few; J gene: TRBJ1-5; CDR3 protein: CASSLVGTGEDQPQHF; CDR3 DNA: TGTGCCAGCAGCTTAGTGGGGACAGGGGAGGATCAGCCCCAGCATTTT
D gene: -; V gene: TRBV7-9; clone size: few; J gene: TRBJ1-1; CDR3 protein: CASSLAETALVAEAFF; CDR3 DNA: TGTGCCAGCAGCTTAGCCGAGACAGCTCTGGTGGCTGAAGCTTTCTTT
D gene: -; V gene: TRBV20-1; clone size: many; J gene: TRBJ2-1; CDR3 protein: CSAASRGGGLSSYNEQFF; CDR3 DNA: TGCAGTGCTGCCTCCCGGGGCGGGGGCCTGAGCTCCTACAATGAGCAGTTCTTC
D gene: -; V gene: TRBV27; clone size: many; J gene: TRBJ1-2; CDR3 protein: CASSVGAGAYGYTF; CDR3 DNA: TGTGCCAGCAGTGTCGGGGCCGGGGCCTATGGCTACACCTTC
D gene: -; V gene: TRBV20-1; clone size: many; J gene: TRBJ1-5; CDR3 protein: CSASTDPLNQPQHF; CDR3 DNA: TGCAGTGCTAGTACCGACCCACTTAATCAGCCCCAGCATTTT
D gene: TRBD1; V gene: TRBV5-6; clone size: few; J gene: TRBJ1-3; CDR3 protein: CASSYGTGAHTIYF; CDR3 DNA: TGTGCCAGCAGCTACGGGACAGGGGCGCACACCATATATTTT
D gene: -; V gene: TRBV6-4; clone size: few; J gene: TRBJ1-1; CDR3 protein: CASSEGRNTEAFF; CDR3 DNA: TGTGCCAGCAGTGAGGGCCGGAACACTGAAGCTTTCTTT